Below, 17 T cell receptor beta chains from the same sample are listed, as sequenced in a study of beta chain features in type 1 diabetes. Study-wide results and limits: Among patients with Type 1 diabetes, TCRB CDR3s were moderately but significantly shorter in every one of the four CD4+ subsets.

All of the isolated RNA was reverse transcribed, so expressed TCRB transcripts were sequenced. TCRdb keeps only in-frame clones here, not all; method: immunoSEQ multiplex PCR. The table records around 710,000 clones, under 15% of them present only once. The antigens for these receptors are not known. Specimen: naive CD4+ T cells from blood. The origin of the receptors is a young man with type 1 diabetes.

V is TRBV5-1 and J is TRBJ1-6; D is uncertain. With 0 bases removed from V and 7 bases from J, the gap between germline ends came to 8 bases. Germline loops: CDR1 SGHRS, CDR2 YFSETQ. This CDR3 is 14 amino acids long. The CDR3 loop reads CASSLEGSNSPLHF. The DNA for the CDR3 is TGCGCCAGCAGCTTGGAAGGGTCGAATTCACCCCTCCACTTT. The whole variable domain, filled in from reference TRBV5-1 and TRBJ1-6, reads KAGVTQTPRYLIKTRGQQVTLSCSPISGHRSVSWYQQTPGQGLQFLFEYFSETQRNKGNFPGRFSGRQFSNSRSEMNVSTLELGDSALYLCASSLEGSNSPLHFGNGTRLTVT.

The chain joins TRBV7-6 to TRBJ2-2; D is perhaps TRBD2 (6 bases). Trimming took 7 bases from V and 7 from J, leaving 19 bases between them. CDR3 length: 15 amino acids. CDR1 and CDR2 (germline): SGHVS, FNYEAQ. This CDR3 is CASTRRGSVNGELFF. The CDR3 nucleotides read TGTGCCAGCACCCGCCGGGGGTCCGTGAACGGGGAGCTGTTTTTT.

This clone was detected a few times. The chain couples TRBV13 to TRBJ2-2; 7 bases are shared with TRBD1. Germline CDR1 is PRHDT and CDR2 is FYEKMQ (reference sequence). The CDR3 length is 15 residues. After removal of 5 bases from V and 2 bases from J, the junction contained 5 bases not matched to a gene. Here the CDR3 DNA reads TGTGCCAGCAGCCGCCGGGACAGTAACACCGGGGAGCTGTTTTTT. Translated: CASSRRDSNTGELFF.

CDR3 amino acids: CASSSRLDSPLHF. CDR3 sequence (DNA): TGTGCCAGCAGCTCTCGGTTGGATTCACCCCTCCACTTT. This chain joins TRBV7-2 and TRBJ1-6; D is undetermined. The V and J ends lost 4 bases and 8 bases respectively, with 9 bases between them. This CDR3 comprises 13 residues. The germline CDR1 and CDR2 sequences are SGHTA and FQGNSA.

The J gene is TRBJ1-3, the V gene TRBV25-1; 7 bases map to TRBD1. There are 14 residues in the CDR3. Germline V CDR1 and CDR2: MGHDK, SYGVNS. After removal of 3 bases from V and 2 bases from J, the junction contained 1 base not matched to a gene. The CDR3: CASSDDRAGNTIYF. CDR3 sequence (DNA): TGTGCCAGCAGTGACGACAGGGCTGGAAACACCATATATTTT.

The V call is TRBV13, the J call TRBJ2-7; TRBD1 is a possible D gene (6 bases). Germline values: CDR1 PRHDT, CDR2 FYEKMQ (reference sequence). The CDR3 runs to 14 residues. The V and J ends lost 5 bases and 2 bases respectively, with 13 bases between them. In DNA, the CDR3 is TGTGCCAGCAGCCCGCCGGACAGAGCCTACGAGCAGTACTTC. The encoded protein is CASSPPDRAYEQYF.

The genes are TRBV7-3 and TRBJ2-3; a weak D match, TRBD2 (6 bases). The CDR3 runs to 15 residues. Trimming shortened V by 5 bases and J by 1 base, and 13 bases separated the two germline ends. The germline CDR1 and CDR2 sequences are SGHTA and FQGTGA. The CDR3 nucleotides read TGTGCCAGCAGCAAGTCCCCGGGGGGCACAGATACGCAGTATTTT. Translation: CASSKSPGGTDTQYF.

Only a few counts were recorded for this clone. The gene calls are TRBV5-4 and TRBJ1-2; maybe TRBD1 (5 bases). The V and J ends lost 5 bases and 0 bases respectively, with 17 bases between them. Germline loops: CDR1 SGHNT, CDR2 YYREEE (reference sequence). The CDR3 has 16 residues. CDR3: CASRDDPTATNYGYTF. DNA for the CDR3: TGTGCCAGCAGGGACGATCCGACAGCTACTAACTATGGCTACACCTTC.

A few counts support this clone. The CDR3 coding sequence is TGCGCCAGCAGCCGAGGGGTAATGAACACTGAAGCTTTCTTT. Amino acid sequence: CASSRGVMNTEAFF. This rearrangement joins TRBV4-3 to TRBJ1-1, with D tentatively TRBD1 (5 bases). The V gene's germline CDR1 is LGHNA and CDR2 YSLEER. The CDR3 is 14 amino acids. V was cut by 4 bases and J by 0 bases, with 9 bases left in between.

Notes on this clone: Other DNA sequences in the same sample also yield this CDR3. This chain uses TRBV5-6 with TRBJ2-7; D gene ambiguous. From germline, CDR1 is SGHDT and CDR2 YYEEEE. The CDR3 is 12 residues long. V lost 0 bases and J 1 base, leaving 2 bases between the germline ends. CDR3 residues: CASSLASYEQYF. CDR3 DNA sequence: TGTGCCAGCAGCTTGGCGTCCTACGAGCAGTACTTC. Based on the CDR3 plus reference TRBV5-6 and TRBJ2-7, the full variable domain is DAGVTQSPTHLIKTRGQQVTLRCSPKSGHDTVSWYQQALGQGPQFIFQYYEEEERQRGNFPDRFSGHQFPNYSSELNVNALLLGDSALYLCASSLASYEQYFGPGTRLTVT.

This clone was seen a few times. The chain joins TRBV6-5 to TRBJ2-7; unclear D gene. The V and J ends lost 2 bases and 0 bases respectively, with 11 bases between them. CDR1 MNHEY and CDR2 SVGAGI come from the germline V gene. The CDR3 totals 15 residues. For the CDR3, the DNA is TGTGCCAGCAGTTACAGAACAGTTCTCTCCTACGAGCAGTACTTC. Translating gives CASSYRTVLSYEQYF.

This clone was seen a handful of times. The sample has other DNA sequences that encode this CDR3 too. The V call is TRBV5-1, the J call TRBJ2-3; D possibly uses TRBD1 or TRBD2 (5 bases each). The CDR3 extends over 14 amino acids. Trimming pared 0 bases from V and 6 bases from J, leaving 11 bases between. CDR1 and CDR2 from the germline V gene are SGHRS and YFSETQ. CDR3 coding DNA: TGCGCCAGCAGCTTGGATCGGGGCTTGGATACGCAGTATTTT. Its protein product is CASSLDRGLDTQYF.

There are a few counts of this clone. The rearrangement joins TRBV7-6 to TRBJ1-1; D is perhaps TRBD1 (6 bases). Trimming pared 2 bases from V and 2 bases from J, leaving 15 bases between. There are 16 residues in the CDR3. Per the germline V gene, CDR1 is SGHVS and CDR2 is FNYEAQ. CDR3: CASSLQVQGSNTEAFF. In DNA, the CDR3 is TGTGCCAGCAGCTTACAAGTGCAGGGGAGTAACACTGAAGCTTTCTTT. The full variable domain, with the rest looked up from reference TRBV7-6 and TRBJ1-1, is GAGVSQSPRYKVTKRGQDVALRCDPISGHVSLYWYRQALGQGPEFLTYFNYEAQQDKSGLPNDRFSAERPEGSISTLTIQRTEQRDSAMYRCASSLQVQGSNTEAFFGQGTRLTVV.

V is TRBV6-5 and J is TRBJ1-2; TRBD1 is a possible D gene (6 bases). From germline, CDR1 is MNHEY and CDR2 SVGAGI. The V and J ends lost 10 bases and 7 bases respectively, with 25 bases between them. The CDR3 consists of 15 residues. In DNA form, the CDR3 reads TGTGCCACCAGACAGGCGGAACAGCTCCTGCTTGGCTACACCTTC. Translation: CATRQAEQLLLGYTF.

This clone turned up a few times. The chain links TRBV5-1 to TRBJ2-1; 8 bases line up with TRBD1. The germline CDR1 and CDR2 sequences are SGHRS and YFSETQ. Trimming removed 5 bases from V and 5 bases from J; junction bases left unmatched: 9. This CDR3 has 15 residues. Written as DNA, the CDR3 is TGCGCCAGCAGGGTGGCAGGGGGCTTTAACAATGAGCAGTTCTTC. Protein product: CASRVAGGFNNEQFF. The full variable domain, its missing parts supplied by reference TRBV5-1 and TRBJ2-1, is KAGVTQTPRYLIKTRGQQVTLSCSPISGHRSVSWYQQTPGQGLQFLFEYFSETQRNKGNFPGRFSGRQFSNSRSEMNVSTLELGDSALYLCASRVAGGFNNEQFFGPGTRLTVL.

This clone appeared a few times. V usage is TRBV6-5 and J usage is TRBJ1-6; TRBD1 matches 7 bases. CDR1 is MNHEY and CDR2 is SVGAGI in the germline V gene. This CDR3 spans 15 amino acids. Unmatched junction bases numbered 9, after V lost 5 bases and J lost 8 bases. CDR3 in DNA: TGTGCCAGCAGTCGAACCAGGGGGTCGGATTCACCCCTCCACTTT. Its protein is CASSRTRGSDSPLHF.

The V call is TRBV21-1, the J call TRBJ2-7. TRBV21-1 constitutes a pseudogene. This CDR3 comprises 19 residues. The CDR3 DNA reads TGTGCCAGCAGCAAAAGCCAGCCGGGCAGGAGCTTGTCGGTCCACGAGCAGTACTTC. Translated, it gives CASSKSQPGRSLSVHEQYF.